The 28 T cell receptor beta chains listed next were all sequenced from one sample in a study of blood T cell repertoires in COVID-19. Measured with immunoSEQ multiplex PCR; TCRdb has only the in-frame clones, and not every one. The repertoire consists of approximately 26,000 clones, with around 82% occurring once and the leading ten covering about 1.7%. The sequencing input was peripheral blood. These receptors were obtained from a man older than 75 with active or convalescent COVID-19.

The chain is built from TRBV29-1 and TRBJ2-5; 12 bases match TRBD2. CDR1 and CDR2 (germline): SQVTM, ANQGSEA. With V trimmed by 2 bases and J by 5 bases, 9 bases remained unmatched. There are 16 residues in the CDR3. This chain's CDR3 is CSVESPSGGAGETQYF. The CDR3 DNA reads TGCAGCGTTGAATCCCCTAGCGGGGGGGCCGGTGAGACCCAGTACTTC.

V and J are TRBV5-4 and TRBJ2-1; possible D gene TRBD2, 5 bases. The CDR3 has 15 amino acids. Trimming took 2 bases from V and 2 from J, leaving 11 bases between them. The germline V gene encodes CDR1 SGHNT and CDR2 YYREEE (reference sequence). CDR3: CASSFLASTYNEQFF. CDR3 nucleotides: TGTGCCAGCAGCTTTTTAGCGAGTACCTACAATGAGCAGTTCTTC.

V is TRBV10-1 and J is TRBJ2-5, with 9 bases that match TRBD1. The CDR3 totals 17 residues. J lost 5 bases, V lost 1 base, and 11 bases had no gene match. Germline V gene sequence: CDR1 WNHNN, CDR2 SYGVQD (reference sequence). The CDR3 protein is CASSEFRIPDRGETQYF. CDR3 sequence (DNA): TGCGCCAGCAGTGAGTTTCGAATTCCCGACAGGGGGGAGACCCAGTACTTC.

V and J are TRBV10-3 and TRBJ1-1; possibly TRBD1 for D (6 bases). Trimming shortened V by 5 bases and J by 1 base, and 11 bases separated the two germline ends. Germline CDR1 and CDR2: ENHRY and SYGVKD. The CDR3 has 14 amino acids. For the CDR3, the DNA is TGTGCCATCAGTTCCGGGACACCGAACACTGAAGCTTTCTTT. Amino acids: CAISSGTPNTEAFF.

As DNA, the CDR3 is TGTGCCACCAGTGTAATGGCCTTCCAAGAGACCCAGTACTTC. It encodes CATSVMAFQETQYF. The chain combines TRBV24-1 with TRBJ2-5, with no clear D. The CDR3 runs to 14 residues. The V and J ends lost 5 bases and 1 base respectively, with 10 bases between them. CDR1 is KGHDR and CDR2 is SFDVKD in the germline V gene.

V and J are TRBV29-1 and TRBJ2-7; 7 positions agree with TRBD1. Germline-derived CDR1 and CDR2 are SQVTM and ANQGSEA. The CDR3 extends over 17 amino acids. The J segment lost 7 bases and the V segment lost 0 bases, leaving 18 bases of the junction unmatched. The CDR3 is CSVEDLDIGRGTREQYF. As DNA, the CDR3 is TGCAGCGTTGAAGATCTCGATATCGGCAGGGGGACGCGAGAGCAGTACTTC.

This chain links TRBV4-1 with TRBJ2-7, with D possibly TRBD1 on 5 matching bases. The V and J ends lost 1 base and 4 bases respectively, with 11 bases between them. Germline V gene sequence: CDR1 MGHRA, CDR2 YSYEKL. CDR3 size: 14 residues. The CDR3 nucleotides read TGCGCCAGCAGCCAAGGGCAACGGACATACGAGCAGTACTTC. It is translated as CASSQGQRTYEQYF.

The chain carries TRBV15 and TRBJ2-3, with 7 bases that match TRBD1. The germline gives CDR1 LNHNV, CDR2 YYDKDF (reference sequence). The CDR3 has 18 amino acids. V was pared by 3 bases and J by 3 bases, with 15 bases of the junction left unmatched. The CDR3 loop reads CATSRGSPAGGRTDTQYF. In DNA, the CDR3 is TGTGCCACCAGCAGGGGTAGCCCCGCAGGGGGTAGGACAGATACGCAGTATTTT.

V usage is TRBV19 and J usage is TRBJ1-5; D may be TRBD1 (5 bases). Per germline, CDR1 LNHDA and CDR2 SQIVND (reference sequence). CDR3 length: 14 amino acids. V shed 4 bases and J shed 9 bases, with 16 bases lying between them. The CDR3 DNA follows: TGTGCCAGTAGTACAAGGGGCGAATCTATGCCCCAGCATTTT. This codes for CASSTRGESMPQHF.

This clone is medium-sized (0.01 to 0.1%). The rearrangement joins TRBV7-6 to TRBJ1-3; 7 nucleotides agree with TRBD1. This CDR3 has 14 residues. Germline V gives CDR1 SGHVS, CDR2 FNYEAQ. With 2 bases clipped from V and 5 bases from J, the junction kept 3 bases outside the gene matches. CDR3 nucleotides: TGTGCCAGCAGCTTATCAGGGGGGAGAAACACCATATATTTT. Its translation is CASSLSGGRNTIYF. Drawing the rest from reference TRBV7-6 and TRBJ1-3, the complete variable domain is GAGVSQSPRYKVTKRGQDVALRCDPISGHVSLYWYRQALGQGPEFLTYFNYEAQQDKSGLPNDRFSAERPEGSISTLTIQRTEQRDSAMYRCASSLSGGRNTIYFGEGSWLTVV.

The chain has TRBV5-4 and TRBJ1-2, with D perhaps matching TRBD1 (6 bases). V was pared by 0 bases and J by 4 bases, with 13 bases between. The germline gives CDR1 SGHNT, CDR2 YYREEE (reference sequence). This CDR3 contains 15 residues. This CDR3 reads CASSLEVRGPYGYTF. The CDR3 DNA reads as TGTGCCAGCAGCTTGGAGGTCAGGGGCCCCTATGGCTACACCTTC.

The table lists this clone with a few counts. The chain links TRBV18 to TRBJ2-4, with D uncertain. The ends were cut back, 4 bases at V and 5 bases at J, with 9 bases in the middle. This CDR3 region has 13 residues. CDR1 is KGHSH, CDR2 LQKENI, per germline. The CDR3 here is CASSLGRQNIQYF. CDR3 nucleotide sequence: TGTGCCAGCTCACTTGGGCGCCAAAACATTCAGTACTTC.

V gene TRBV5-1 combines with J gene TRBJ1-1, with D uncertain. The CDR3 has 16 amino acids. Trimming left V 0 bases short and J 6 bases short, with 18 bases between. Germline V gene data show CDR1 as SGHRS and CDR2 as YFSETQ. The CDR3 spells CASSLAGGEEFPEAFF. The CDR3 coding sequence is TGCGCCAGCAGCTTGGCCGGTGGTGAGGAATTCCCTGAAGCTTTCTTT.

The CDR3 nucleotides are TGTGCCATCAGTTTCACAGGGGAGGTTAACTATGGCTACACCTTC. It is translated as CAISFTGEVNYGYTF. The chain combines TRBV10-3 with TRBJ1-2, with 7 bases matching TRBD1. Per the germline V gene, CDR1 is ENHRY and CDR2 is SYGVKD. V dropped 5 bases and J dropped 1; count of bases not matched to a gene: 7. The CDR3 is made up of 15 amino acids.

This rearrangement joins TRBV27 to TRBJ1-4, with no clear D. The CDR3 loop spans 15 amino acids. Germline V CDR1 and CDR2: MNHEY, SMNVEV (reference sequence). V was shortened by 3 bases and J by 0 bases, with 8 bases between the two germline ends. The CDR3, as DNA: TGTGCCAGCAGTTTCATGCGGCCAACTAATGAAAAACTGTTTTTT. As protein: CASSFMRPTNEKLFF.

This sequence joins TRBV14 and TRBJ2-3; D is perhaps TRBD2 (5 bases). This CDR3 comprises 14 residues. Germline loops: CDR1 SGHDN, CDR2 FVKESK. Trimming stripped 8 bases from V and 6 bases from J, with 18 bases between. CDR3 coding DNA: TGTGCCAGCGCCGGCCAGCGGTACGGTGATACGCAGTATTTT. Amino acids: CASAGQRYGDTQYF. Based on the CDR3 plus reference TRBV14 and TRBJ2-3, the full variable domain is EAGVTQFPSHSVIEKGQTVTLRCDPISGHDNLYWYRRVMGKEIKFLLHFVKESKQDESGMPNNRFLAERTGGTYSTLKVQPAELEDSGVYFCASAGQRYGDTQYFGPGTRLTVL.

The chain couples TRBV2 to TRBJ2-7, with 10 nucleotides matching TRBD1. The CDR3 extends over 15 amino acids. With V trimmed by 5 bases and J by 0 bases, 4 bases remained unmatched. Germline-derived CDR1 and CDR2 are SNHLY and FYNNEI. The CDR3 DNA sequence: TGTGCCAGCAGTCCGACAGGGGGCATCTCCTACGAGCAGTACTTC. Residues: CASSPTGGISYEQYF.

This sequence joins TRBV20-1 and TRBJ1-2; 8 nucleotides line up with TRBD1. The V and J ends lost 3 bases and 8 bases, in that order; junction bases with no gene match: 8. The CDR3 has 13 residues. CDR1 and CDR2 (germline): DFQATT, SNEGSKA (reference sequence). The CDR3 here is CSASVTGGRGYTF. The CDR3 coding sequence is TGCAGTGCTAGTGTAACAGGGGGGCGGGGCTACACCTTC.

The chain combines TRBV6-5 with TRBJ2-7, with a possible D match to TRBD1 (6 bases). The germline CDR1 and CDR2 sequences are MNHEY and SVGAGI. This CDR3 comprises 15 residues. The V gene lost 5 bases and the J gene lost 2 bases, with 16 bases spanning the gap. The CDR3 nucleotides are TGTGCCAGCAGTCGCTGGACAGCGGATACCTACGAGCAGTACTTC. Protein sequence: CASSRWTADTYEQYF.

The rearrangement uses TRBV5-1 and TRBJ2-5; TRBD1 agrees at 9 bases. Germline trimming cut 4 bases from V and 2 bases from J; bases unmatched to any gene: 6. The CDR3 spans 15 residues. The germline CDR1 and CDR2 sequences are SGHRS and YFSETQ. CDR3 region: CASSATGTGQETQYF. The CDR3 DNA reads TGCGCCAGCAGCGCAACCGGGACAGGGCAAGAGACCCAGTACTTC.

V is TRBV28 and J is TRBJ1-1; perhaps TRBD1 as D (5 bases). The CDR3 has 15 amino acids. Per germline, CDR1 MDHEN and CDR2 SYDVKM. V was clipped by 7 bases and J by 6 bases, with 21 bases between them. The CDR3 spells CASTPGGSTVAEAFF. In DNA form, the CDR3 reads TGTGCCAGCACCCCTGGGGGGTCGACGGTGGCTGAAGCTTTCTTT.

The CDR3 region is CSVWSGTVNYGYTF. DNA for the CDR3: TGCAGCGTTTGGTCCGGGACAGTAAACTATGGCTACACCTTC. The V gene is TRBV29-1, the J gene TRBJ1-2; 7 bases match TRBD1. V lost 5 bases to trimming and J lost 2 bases; unmatched junction nucleotides: 8. This CDR3 spans 14 amino acids. Germline V gives CDR1 SQVTM, CDR2 ANQGSEA.

The gene calls are TRBV5-4 and TRBJ2-7; a weak D match, TRBD2 (6 bases). V shed 5 bases and J shed 3 bases, with 18 bases lying between them. Germline V gene lookup returns CDR1 SGHNT and CDR2 YYREEE (reference sequence). This CDR3 spans 15 amino acids. The chain's CDR3 is CASRSWGSGNYEQYF. The CDR3 DNA sequence: TGTGCCAGCAGGTCCTGGGGTAGCGGAAACTACGAGCAGTACTTC.

A few counts support this clone. The V and J genes are TRBV7-7 and TRBJ2-1; possibly TRBD1 for D (6 bases). This CDR3 spans 15 amino acids. From germline, CDR1 is SSHAT and CDR2 FNYEAQ (reference sequence). CDR3 protein: CASSPTGDGYNEQFF. The CDR3 region has the DNA TGTGCTAGCTCTCCGACAGGCGATGGCTACAATGAGCAGTTCTTC.

The V and J genes are TRBV24-1 and TRBJ2-3; 8 bases fit TRBD1. CDR1 KGHDR and CDR2 SFDVKD come from the germline V gene. Trimming removed 8 bases from V and 2 bases from J; junction bases left unmatched: 2. This CDR3 comprises 13 residues. The CDR3 reads CATKDRVTDTQYF. DNA for the CDR3: TGTGCCACCAAGGACAGGGTCACAGATACGCAGTATTTT.

The rearrangement uses TRBV7-9 and TRBJ2-3; the D is unclear. V lost 3 bases, J lost 6 bases, and 4 bases lay in between. CDR1 is SEHNR, CDR2 FQNEAQ, per germline (reference sequence). The CDR3 is 11 amino acids. Written as DNA, the CDR3 is TGTGCCAGCAGCTTCAGGGATACGCAGTATTTT. It encodes CASSFRDTQYF.

The chain employs TRBV28 and TRBJ1-5, with D maybe TRBD1 (6 bases). V lost 2 bases to trimming and J lost 1 base, with 9 bases between them. The CDR3 length is 15 residues. Germline V gene lookup returns CDR1 MDHEN and CDR2 SYDVKM. CDR3 DNA sequence: TGTGCCAGCAGTTTACCACAGGGAAGCAATCAGCCCCAGCATTTT. Its translation is CASSLPQGSNQPQHF.

This clone was detected a few times. The V and J genes are TRBV23-1 and TRBJ2-3, with 10 positions matching TRBD1. TRBV23-1 is an ORF, and what it does is uncertain. The J segment lost 4 bases and the V segment lost 6 bases, leaving 7 bases of the junction unmatched. The CDR3 is 15 residues long. The CDR3 DNA is TGCGCCAGCAGCCGACAGGGGGCTGGGGCAGATACGCAGTATTTT. The encoded protein is CASSRQGAGADTQYF.